Listed here are 17 T cell receptor beta chains from one sample, sequenced in a study of T-cell memory formation after mild COVID-19. TCRdb called the 5' RACE reads again in MiXCR, with one record for every CDR3 protein. This sample has fewer than 250,000 distinct CDR3 sequences, with around 30% found just once. Sequencing was performed on PBMCs or a T cell subset sorted from them (not recorded which). These receptors originate from an adult woman who had mild COVID-19 (a few samples of this study predate the infection). Cell type and time point are not known.

Written as DNA, the CDR3 is TGTGCCAGCAGAGGCAGGACAGGACCCTACGAGCAGTACTTC. Translated, it gives CASRGRTGPYEQYF. The rearrangement uses TRBV12-3 or TRBV12-4 and TRBJ2-7; 7 positions match TRBD1. Trimming removed 6 bases from V and 2 bases from J; junction bases left unmatched: 7. There are 14 residues in the CDR3.

The chain combines TRBV7-6 with TRBJ2-3, with 10 bases matching TRBD2. The CDR3 covers 18 residues. The ends lost 2 bases at V and 3 bases at J; junction bases unmatched: 11. Germline CDR1 and CDR2: SGHVS and FNYEAQ. In nucleotides, the CDR3 is TGTGCCAGCAGCTTAATAAGGGCTAGCGGGGGACAAACAGATACGCAGTATTTT. The encoded protein is CASSLIRASGGQTDTQYF. Looking up the rest from reference TRBV7-6 and TRBJ2-3 gives the full variable domain: GAGVSQSPRYKVTKRGQDVALRCDPISGHVSLYWYRQALGQGPEFLTYFNYEAQQDKSGLPNDRFSAERPEGSISTLTIQRTEQRDSAMYRCASSLIRASGGQTDTQYFGPGTRLTVL.

This clonotype has only a few counts. The chain recombines TRBV5-1 with TRBJ1-2; possibly TRBD1 for D (5 bases). The CDR3 is 14 amino acids. Trimming pared 7 bases from V and 0 bases from J, leaving 13 bases between. The germline CDR1 and CDR2 sequences are SGHRS and YFSETQ. The CDR3 reads CASGGAGANYGYTF. The CDR3 coding sequence is TGCGCCAGCGGAGGGGCCGGAGCTAACTATGGCTACACCTTC.

This clonotype has just one count. V usage is TRBV7-3 and J usage is TRBJ1-1, with D unresolved. The germline gives CDR1 SGHTA, CDR2 FQGTGA. The CDR3 is 13 amino acids. The V end lost 2 bases, the J end lost 3 bases, and 7 bases lay between the germline ends. The CDR3 sequence is CASSLHGHTEAFF. The DNA of the CDR3 is TGTGCCAGCAGCTTACACGGCCACACTGAAGCTTTCTTT.

This chain joins TRBV7-8 and TRBJ2-7; possible D gene TRBD2, 6 bases. CDR1 is SGHVS and CDR2 is FQNEAQ in the germline V gene. The CDR3 length is 15 residues. The V end was cut by 5 bases, the J end by 0 bases, with 14 bases between. CDR3 nucleotides: TGTGCCAGCAGCCCAAACCGCGGGACCTCCTACGAGCAGTACTTC. This codes for CASSPNRGTSYEQYF.

The chain couples TRBV12-5 to TRBJ2-3, with D possibly TRBD2 on 5 matching bases. The CDR3 runs to 18 residues. CDR1 and CDR2 (germline): LGHNT, FRNRAP. With 3 bases removed from V and 2 bases from J, the gap between germline ends came to 21 bases. The DNA of the CDR3 is TGTGCTAGTGGTTTTCTCGCCCCAAGCGGCACTTTCACAGATACGCAGTATTTT. Its protein is CASGFLAPSGTFTDTQYF.

This clonotype was detected a few times. DNA for the CDR3: TGTGCCAGCAGCTTAGCTCGAGATACGCAGTATTTT. It specifies CASSLARDTQYF. The rearrangement links TRBV7-9 to TRBJ2-3; D unclear. Trimming shortened V by 0 bases and J by 5 bases, and 3 bases separated the two germline ends. This CDR3 comprises 12 residues. The germline CDR1 and CDR2 sequences are SEHNR and FQNEAQ (reference sequence).

This clonotype was seen at least ten times. The rearrangement links TRBV23-1 to TRBJ2-3; D is possibly TRBD1 or TRBD2 (5 bases each). TRBV23-1 is an ORF; its function is uncertain. Trimming cost V 3 bases and J 4 bases, with 23 bases left between them. CDR3 size: 18 residues. Written as DNA, the CDR3 is TGCGCCAGCAGTCAGTACACAACCACGGGGCGATTCTCAGATACGCAGTATTTT. This codes for CASSQYTTTGRFSDTQYF.

This clonotype came up a few times. CDR3 coding DNA: TGTGCCAGCAGTGAATTTGGGGGAAGGGGTAATAGGGATACGCAGTATTTT. This sequence encodes CASSEFGGRGNRDTQYF. The genes are TRBV6-1 and TRBJ2-3; D is perhaps TRBD1 or TRBD2 (5 bases each). This CDR3 spans 17 amino acids. The germline V and J ends were trimmed by 2 bases and 6 bases, with 21 bases remaining between them. Germline CDR1 reads MNHNS; CDR2 reads SASEGT.

This clonotype has at least ten counts. V and J are TRBV29-1 and TRBJ2-3; 8 bases match TRBD2. Germline CDR1 reads SQVTM; CDR2 reads ANQGSEA. CDR3 length: 16 amino acids. The V segment lost 0 bases and the J segment 4 bases; nucleotides outside the gene matches: 9. The CDR3 sequence: CSVEDRDREGADTQYF. CDR3 DNA sequence: TGCAGCGTTGAAGATCGGGATCGGGAGGGGGCAGATACGCAGTATTTT.

In this sample, this clonotype turned up a few times. V and J are TRBV6-1 and TRBJ1-1; D is ambiguous. V lost 6 bases and J lost 5, with 13 bases in between. There are 13 residues in the CDR3. CDR1 MNHNS and CDR2 SASEGT come from the germline V gene. CDR3 DNA: TGTGCCAGCAGGCGGGAGGGCCAAACTGAAGCTTTCTTT. This sequence encodes CASRREGQTEAFF.

The V gene is TRBV18, the J gene TRBJ2-6; D is possibly TRBD1 or TRBD2 (5 bases each). CDR1 and CDR2 from the germline V gene are KGHSH and LQKENI. The CDR3 sequence is 17 residues long. The V gene lost 2 bases and the J gene lost 0 bases, with 11 bases spanning the gap. The CDR3 coding sequence is TGTGCCAGCTCACCAGGATCAGGGAGCTCTGGGGCCAACGTCCTGACTTTC. It translates to CASSPGSGSSGANVLTF.

In its sample, this clonotype was seen a few times. The V and J genes are TRBV10-2 and TRBJ2-3, with D perhaps TRBD2 (5 bases). This CDR3 has 14 residues. V lost 6 bases, J lost 3 bases, and 13 bases lay in between. Germline-derived CDR1 and CDR2 are WSHSY and SAAADI. The CDR3 loop reads CASSYGVVTDTQYF. CDR3 nucleotides: TGCGCCAGCAGCTACGGGGTGGTGACAGATACGCAGTATTTT.

This sequence joins TRBV20-1 and TRBJ1-3; D gene ambiguous. V lost 7 bases and J 4 bases, leaving 8 bases between the germline ends. The germline V gene has CDR1 DFQATT and CDR2 SNEGSKA (reference sequence). The CDR3 runs 11 residues. The CDR3 region is CSVQRGNTIYF. CDR3 nucleotides: TGCAGTGTACAGCGCGGAAACACCATATATTTT.

In this sample, this clonotype turned up a few times. The chain links TRBV7-3 to TRBJ2-3, with D perhaps TRBD1 (6 bases). Germline-derived CDR1 and CDR2 are SGHTA and FQGTGA. V gave up 5 bases and J gave up 4 bases, with 16 bases separating them. The CDR3 totals 15 residues. CDR3 amino acids: CASSQTGTSADTQYF. CDR3 bases: TGTGCCAGCAGCCAGACCGGGACATCGGCAGATACGCAGTATTTT.

The gene calls are TRBV4-1 and TRBJ2-1, with 9 bases that match TRBD1. Near its end, the DNA agrees better with TRBJ2-3, so the J call may be wrong. The CDR3 has 15 residues. Germline CDR1 and CDR2: MGHRA and YSYEKL. The DNA for the CDR3 is TGCGCCAGCAGCCAAGAGGGACAGGGATGGGATACGCAGTATTTT. This encodes CASSQEGQGWDTQYF.

Only a few counts were recorded for this clonotype. The rearrangement uses TRBV30 and TRBJ2-7, with 7 bases fitting TRBD1. CDR1 is GTSNPN and CDR2 is SVGIG in the germline V gene (reference sequence). This CDR3 is built from 15 residues. V lost 3 bases, J lost 2 bases, and 10 bases stayed unmatched. CDR3 bases: TGTGCCTGGAGCGCCGGGACAGTGGGTACCTACGAGCAGTACTTC. Its protein product is CAWSAGTVGTYEQYF.